The 24 T cell receptor beta chains in this list originate from one sample, sequenced in a study of blood T cell repertoires in COVID-19. Sequencing used immunoSEQ multiplex PCR; TCRdb keeps in-frame clones, though not all of them. The table has 110,000 to 150,000 clones, 85% seen once; the top ten hold around 3%. The sample consisted of peripheral blood. These receptors all come from a man aged 50-59 years with acute or convalescent COVID-19.

The chain couples TRBV30 to TRBJ1-2; tentative D call: TRBD1 (6 bases). CDR1 is GTSNPN, CDR2 SVGIG, per germline (reference sequence). The CDR3 has 13 residues. Trimming removed 4 bases at V and 6 bases at J, with 15 bases between. The CDR3 here is CAWKMNRDDGYTF. The CDR3 region has the DNA TGTGCCTGGAAGATGAACAGGGACGATGGCTACACCTTC.

The chain employs TRBV11-1 and TRBJ2-2; no definite D call. Germline V CDR1 and CDR2: SGHAT, FQDESV (reference sequence). There are 15 residues in the CDR3. V dropped 2 bases and J dropped 4 bases, with 11 bases sitting between them. This chain's CDR3 is CASSLFRRSTGELFF. For the CDR3, the DNA is TGTGCCAGCAGCTTATTCCGCAGATCCACCGGGGAGCTGTTTTTT.

The chain recombines TRBV4-1 with TRBJ1-1; D not certain. This CDR3 has 17 amino acids. Trimming pared 1 base from V and 4 bases from J, leaving 19 bases between. Per germline, CDR1 MGHRA and CDR2 YSYEKL. The CDR3 protein is CASSQVPLTVRFTEAFF. CDR3 nucleotides: TGCGCCAGCAGCCAAGTTCCTTTAACGGTCCGATTCACTGAAGCTTTCTTT.

V gene TRBV3-1 (or the pseudogene TRBV3-2) combines with J gene TRBJ2-5; TRBD1 might be the D (5 bases). Trimming removed 1 base at V and 0 bases at J, with 12 bases between. This CDR3 spans 16 amino acids. The germline V gene encodes CDR1 LGHDT and CDR2 YNNKEL (reference sequence). The CDR3, as DNA: TGTGCCAGCAGCCAAGTAAAGGACACGTACCAAGAGACCCAGTACTTC. Protein sequence: CASSQVKDTYQETQYF.

The J gene is TRBJ2-3, the V gene TRBV27; 9 nucleotides line up with TRBD1. The germline gives CDR1 MNHEY, CDR2 SMNVEV (reference sequence). V gave up 6 bases and J gave up 3 bases; unmatched junction bases: 7. This CDR3 comprises 15 residues. The CDR3 here is CASSPGQGATDTQYF. The CDR3 DNA sequence: TGTGCCAGCAGCCCGGGACAGGGAGCAACAGATACGCAGTATTTT.

The chain has TRBV27 and TRBJ1-5; the match to TRBD1 covers 8 bases. Per germline, CDR1 MNHEY and CDR2 SMNVEV (reference sequence). V lost 5 bases and J lost 6; bases outside the gene matches: 12. CDR3 length: 16 amino acids. The CDR3 DNA is TGTGCCAGCAGTACTAACACCGACAGGGGCGGTCAGCCCCAGCATTTT. This sequence encodes CASSTNTDRGGQPQHF.

The chain is built from TRBV19 and TRBJ1-3; D not resolved. Trimming pared 6 bases from V and 0 bases from J, leaving 9 bases between. The CDR3 totals 14 residues. Germline V gene sequence: CDR1 LNHDA, CDR2 SQIVND (reference sequence). The DNA for the CDR3 is TGTGCCAGTAGAAACAGTTTCTCTGGAAACACCATATATTTT. Its protein is CASRNSFSGNTIYF.

The CDR3 sequence is CASSSGQGGAYEQYF. CDR3 nucleotide sequence: TGTGCCAGCAGCTCCGGACAGGGTGGTGCCTACGAGCAGTACTTC. The chain links TRBV7-2 to TRBJ2-7; TRBD1 matches at 8 bases. CDR1 and CDR2 (germline): SGHTA, FQGNSA. Trimming removed 4 bases from V and 2 bases from J; junction bases left unmatched: 7. The CDR3 runs to 15 residues. Together with reference TRBV7-2 and TRBJ2-7, the CDR3 gives the full variable domain: GAGVSQSPSNKVTEKGKDVELRCDPISGHTALYWYRQSLGQGLEFLIYFQGNSAPDKSGLPSDRFSAERTGGSVSTLTIQRTQQEDSAVYLCASSSGQGGAYEQYFGPGTRLTVT.

CDR3 sequence (DNA): TGTGCCAGCAGTTCTCCGGGACTAGCGCTAAAAGAGCAGTACTTC. As protein: CASSSPGLALKEQYF. The chain recombines TRBV28 with TRBJ2-7; TRBD2 agrees at 10 bases. The CDR3 totals 15 residues. Germline V gene lookup returns CDR1 MDHEN and CDR2 SYDVKM. V was pared by 4 bases and J by 7 bases, with 10 bases of the junction left unmatched.

J is TRBJ2-5 and V is TRBV6-5, with D unclear. The CDR3 runs to 13 residues. The ends were cut back, 0 bases at V and 3 bases at J, with 5 bases in the middle. CDR1 is MNHEY, CDR2 SVGAGI, per germline. For the CDR3, the DNA is TGTGCCAGCAGTTACTCAATAAAAGAGACCCAGTACTTC. It is translated as CASSYSIKETQYF.

This clone was counted only a few times. This chain connects TRBV11-2 to TRBJ2-7, with 10 bases lining up with TRBD2. From germline, CDR1 is SGHAT and CDR2 FQNNGV. The CDR3 is 15 amino acids. V dropped 5 bases and J dropped 3; count of bases not matched to a gene: 7. In DNA form, the CDR3 reads TGTGCCAGCAGCCCCGGACTAGCGGTTTTCTACGAGCAGTACTTC. Encoded protein: CASSPGLAVFYEQYF.

The rearrangement links TRBV27 to TRBJ2-2; 9 bases line up with TRBD1. V lost 8 bases, J lost 5 bases, and 15 bases stayed unmatched. CDR3 length: 17 amino acids. Germline-derived CDR1 and CDR2 are MNHEY and SMNVEV (reference sequence). The CDR3 bases are TGTGCCAGCTGCCAAGGCGGACAGGGGAGGTCTACCGGGGAGCTGTTTTTT. Protein sequence: CASCQGGQGRSTGELFF.

The chain uses TRBV2 and TRBJ2-6; D unclear. V was cut by 8 bases and J by 4 bases, with 6 bases left in between. The CDR3 consists of 12 residues. From germline, CDR1 is SNHLY and CDR2 FYNNEI. DNA for the CDR3: TGTGCCAGCTCTGGCGGGGCCAACGTCCTGACTTTC. Translated, it gives CASSGGANVLTF.

J is TRBJ2-2 and V is TRBV9, with D maybe TRBD2 (6 bases). V lost 4 bases, J lost 5 bases, and 21 bases lay in between. The CDR3 loop spans 17 amino acids. CDR1 SGDLS and CDR2 YYNGEE come from the germline V gene. CDR3 nucleotides: TGTGCCAGCAGCCCCCAGGATGGAGGGGCGGTAACCGGGGAGCTGTTTTTT. This encodes CASSPQDGGAVTGELFF.

The gene calls are TRBV9 and TRBJ1-6; TRBD1 matches at 11 bases. Germline-derived CDR1 and CDR2 are SGDLS and YYNGEE. The CDR3 is 16 residues long. The V segment lost 3 bases and the J segment 7 bases; nucleotides outside the gene matches: 6. CDR3 loop: CASSGTGGFINSPLHF. For the CDR3, the DNA is TGTGCCAGCAGCGGGACAGGGGGCTTCATAAATTCACCCCTCCACTTT.

The chain employs TRBV6-5 and TRBJ2-1; 8 nucleotides match TRBD2. CDR3 length: 15 residues. The germline CDR1 and CDR2 sequences are MNHEY and SVGAGI. Germline trimming cut 2 bases from V and 1 base from J; bases unmatched to any gene: 1. The CDR3 here is CASSYPGGSYNEQFF. CDR3 nucleotides: TGTGCCAGCAGTTACCCGGGAGGGTCCTACAATGAGCAGTTCTTC.

This chain joins TRBV5-1 and TRBJ2-5, with TRBD2 identical over 12 bases. The CDR3 is 18 residues long. Trimming cost V 3 bases and J 1 base; bases outside gene matches: 10. Germline V gives CDR1 SGHRS, CDR2 YFSETQ. CDR3 sequence reads: CASSWGLGLAGIQETQYF. DNA of the CDR3: TGCGCCAGCAGCTGGGGCCTCGGACTAGCGGGGATCCAAGAGACCCAGTACTTC.

The chain links TRBV7-2 to TRBJ1-3; D gene uncertain. CDR1 and CDR2 (germline): SGHTA, FQGNSA. The CDR3 length is 14 residues. With 3 bases removed from V and 0 bases from J, the gap between germline ends came to 6 bases. The CDR3 DNA sequence: TGTGCCAGCAGCTTGGGGAGCTCTGGAAACACCATATATTTT. It translates to CASSLGSSGNTIYF.

This chain uses TRBV28 with TRBJ2-4, with a weak D call TRBD1 (6 bases). The germline gives CDR1 MDHEN, CDR2 SYDVKM. The CDR3 spans 16 residues. Trimming pared 7 bases from V and 0 bases from J, leaving 16 bases between. CDR3 amino acids: CASNTPGHLAKNIQYF. The CDR3 coding sequence is TGTGCCAGCAACACGCCGGGACATCTAGCCAAAAACATTCAGTACTTC.

V usage is TRBV11-2 and J usage is TRBJ2-2, with 7 nucleotides matching TRBD2. Germline CDR1 and CDR2: SGHAT and FQNNGV. V dropped 7 bases and J dropped 4; count of bases not matched to a gene: 12. The CDR3 has 16 residues. CDR3 nucleotides: TGTGCCAGCAAGGGCCTCGCAGGGAGGGGCACCGGGGAGCTGTTTTTT. It is translated as CASKGLAGRGTGELFF.

CDR3 nucleotides: TGTGCCAGCAGCCGGACAGATAGCAATCAGCCCCAGCATTTT. It specifies CASSRTDSNQPQHF. The chain recombines TRBV3-1 (or the pseudogene TRBV3-2) with TRBJ1-5, with D perhaps matching TRBD1 (6 bases). Germline V gives CDR1 LGHDT, CDR2 YNNKEL (reference sequence). This CDR3 has 14 amino acids. Trimming left V 4 bases short and J 0 bases short, with 7 bases between.

The chain is built from TRBV11-2 and TRBJ2-1; 11 bases match TRBD2. Germline trimming cut 4 bases from V and 3 bases from J; bases unmatched to any gene: 11. The V gene's germline CDR1 is SGHAT and CDR2 FQNNGV. This CDR3 has 18 residues. In DNA, the CDR3 is TGTGCCAGCAGCTCCACGGGCACTAGCGGGAGAGGCTACAATGAGCAGTTCTTC. This gives the protein CASSSTGTSGRGYNEQFF.

This chain joins TRBV5-1 and TRBJ2-7; D is ambiguous. Per germline, CDR1 SGHRS and CDR2 YFSETQ. V dropped 4 bases and J dropped 7 bases, with 9 bases sitting between them. The CDR3 contains 11 residues. CDR3 DNA sequence: TGCGCCAGCAGCCTACGTGATGAGCAGTACTTC. Protein: CASSLRDEQYF.

This chain uses TRBV2 with TRBJ2-1; tentatively, D is TRBD1 (6 bases). CDR3 length: 15 residues. Trimming removed 3 bases at V and 4 bases at J, with 13 bases between. The germline CDR1 and CDR2 sequences are SNHLY and FYNNEI. The CDR3 protein is CASSDSYREYNEQFF. The CDR3 coding sequence is TGTGCCAGCAGTGACAGCTACAGGGAATACAATGAGCAGTTCTTC.